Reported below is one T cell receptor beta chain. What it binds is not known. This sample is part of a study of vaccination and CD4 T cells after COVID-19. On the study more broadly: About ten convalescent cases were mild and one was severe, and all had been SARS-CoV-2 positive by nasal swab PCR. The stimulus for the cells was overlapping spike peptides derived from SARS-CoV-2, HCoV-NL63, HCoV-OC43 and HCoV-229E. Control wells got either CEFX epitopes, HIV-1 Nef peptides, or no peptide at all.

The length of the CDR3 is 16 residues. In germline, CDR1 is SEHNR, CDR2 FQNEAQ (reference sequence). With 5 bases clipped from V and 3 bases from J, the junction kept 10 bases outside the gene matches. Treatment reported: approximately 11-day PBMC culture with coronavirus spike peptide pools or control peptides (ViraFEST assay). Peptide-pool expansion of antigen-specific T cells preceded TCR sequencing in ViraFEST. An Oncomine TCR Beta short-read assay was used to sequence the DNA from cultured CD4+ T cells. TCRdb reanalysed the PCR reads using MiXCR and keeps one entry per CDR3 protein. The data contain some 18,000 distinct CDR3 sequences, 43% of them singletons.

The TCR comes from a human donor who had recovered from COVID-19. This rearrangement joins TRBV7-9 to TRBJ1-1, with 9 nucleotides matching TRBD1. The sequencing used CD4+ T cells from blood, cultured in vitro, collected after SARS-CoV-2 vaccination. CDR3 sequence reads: CASSPRDREPYTEAFF. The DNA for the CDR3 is TGTGCCAGCAGCCCCCGGGACAGGGAACCTTACACTGAAGCTTTCTTT.